Given below is one T cell receptor (beta chain) in context. Method: immunoSEQ multiplex PCR; TCRdb's copy keeps in-frame clones and lacks some. Among about 19,000 clones, 85% were seen once, and the ten largest hold approximately 1%. The data were taken from a study of preoperative IRX-2 immunotherapy in early breast cancer. This CDR3 has 19 residues. The germline CDR1 and CDR2 sequences are WSHSY and SAAADI. J was trimmed by 0 bases and V by 5 bases; bases with no gene match: 17. Described treatment: preoperative locoregional IRX-2 cytokine immunotherapy. Samples came from a phase Ib trial of preoperative locoregional IRX-2 cytokine immunotherapy.

The receptor was isolated from a human donor with breast cancer. The chain employs TRBV10-2 and TRBJ2-5, with 8 bases fitting TRBD2. The sample was lymph node tissue, taken after IRX-2 immunotherapy. The CDR3 DNA follows: TGCGCCAGCAGTCCCGCCGGTCGCGGCAGCGGGGGCTACCAAGAGACCCAGTACTTC. The encoded protein is CASSPAGRGSGGYQETQYF.